A single sample is the source of the 23 T cell receptor beta chains below, sequenced in a study of blood T cell repertoires in COVID-19. Sequencing was performed with immunoSEQ multiplex PCR; in TCRdb, only in-frame clones are kept and a portion is missing. The table shows about 290,000 clones, with about nine tenths occurring only once. Sequences were obtained from peripheral blood. All receptors come from a woman aged 25 to 39 with active or convalescent COVID-19.

V gene TRBV7-2 combines with J gene TRBJ1-5, with a weak D call TRBD1 (6 bases). V lost 5 bases, J lost 1 base, and 15 bases lay in between. CDR3 length: 16 residues. The germline V gene encodes CDR1 SGHTA and CDR2 FQGNSA. This CDR3 reads CASSLSWGRSNQPQHF. DNA for the CDR3: TGTGCCAGCAGCCTTTCGTGGGGGCGAAGCAATCAGCCCCAGCATTTT. Looking up the rest from reference TRBV7-2 and TRBJ1-5 gives the full variable domain: GAGVSQSPSNKVTEKGKDVELRCDPISGHTALYWYRQSLGQGLEFLIYFQGNSAPDKSGLPSDRFSAERTGGSVSTLTIQRTQQEDSAVYLCASSLSWGRSNQPQHFGDGTRLSIL.

The chain joins TRBV6-4 to TRBJ1-5; unclear D gene. The CDR3 loop spans 13 amino acids. Per the germline V gene, CDR1 is MRHNA and CDR2 is SNTAGT. V dropped 2 bases and J dropped 2 bases, with 4 bases sitting between them. The CDR3 DNA is TGTGCCAGCAGTGACGGAGGCAATCAGCCCCAGCATTTT. This translates into CASSDGGNQPQHF.

The chain recombines TRBV7-2 with TRBJ2-3; no firm D call. CDR3 length equals 13 residues. Trimming pared 5 bases from V and 5 bases from J, leaving 11 bases between. CDR1 and CDR2 from the germline V gene are SGHTA and FQGNSA. CDR3 loop: CASSPQIRDTQYF. As DNA, the CDR3 is TGTGCCAGCAGCCCTCAAATCAGAGATACGCAGTATTTT.

The chain employs TRBV10-3 and TRBJ1-1; 7 bases are shared with TRBD1. The CDR3 has 13 amino acids. V gave up 11 bases and J gave up 6 bases; unmatched junction bases: 12. CDR1 and CDR2 from the germline V gene are ENHRY and SYGVKD. DNA of the CDR3: TGTGCCTTAAGGCAGGGGGAGAGGGCTGAAGCTTTCTTT. Protein: CALRQGERAEAFF.

The chain joins TRBV30 to TRBJ1-4; perhaps TRBD1 as D (6 bases). From germline, CDR1 is GTSNPN and CDR2 SVGIG (reference sequence). Trimming cost V 2 bases and J 4 bases, with 14 bases left between them. The CDR3 runs to 15 residues. CDR3 residues: CAWSKDGQNNEKLFF. The CDR3 region has the DNA TGTGCCTGGAGTAAAGACGGACAGAATAATGAAAAACTGTTTTTT.

The V call is TRBV9, the J call TRBJ1-1; no reliable D call. This CDR3 comprises 13 residues. V was trimmed by 2 bases and J by 3 bases, leaving 8 bases between them. Germline CDR1 reads SGDLS; CDR2 reads YYNGEE. CDR3: CASSVVGDTEAFF. CDR3 nucleotides: TGTGCCAGCAGCGTGGTAGGAGACACTGAAGCTTTCTTT.

The chain is built from TRBV6-1 and TRBJ2-3, with 8 positions matching TRBD1. CDR1 and CDR2 (germline): MNHNS, SASEGT. V was pared by 4 bases and J by 0 bases, with 6 bases of the junction left unmatched. This CDR3 contains 16 residues. DNA of the CDR3: TGTGCCAGCAGTGCCAAACAGGGGGTTAGCACAGATACGCAGTATTTT. Encoded protein: CASSAKQGVSTDTQYF.

The rearrangement uses TRBV6-2 or TRBV6-3 and TRBJ1-6; no clear D. CDR1 is MNHEY, CDR2 SVGEGT, per germline. V was shortened by 2 bases and J by 10 bases, with 12 bases between the two germline ends. CDR3 length: 14 residues. DNA for the CDR3: TGTGCCAGCAGTTACAAGGCCGGCGGATCACCCCTCCACTTT. It specifies CASSYKAGGSPLHF.

The CDR3: CASSFGTEETQYF. CDR3 sequence (DNA): TGTGCCAGCAGTTTCGGGACAGAAGAGACCCAGTACTTC. The V call is TRBV28, the J call TRBJ2-5, with 7 bases identical to TRBD1. The germline V gene has CDR1 MDHEN and CDR2 SYDVKM. The CDR3 spans 13 residues. Trimming at V came to 3 bases and at J to 3 bases, leaving 1 base not matched to a gene.

The chain joins TRBV2 to TRBJ2-5; TRBD2 matches 15 bases. CDR3 length equals 16 residues. Per the germline V gene, CDR1 is SNHLY and CDR2 is FYNNEI. V lost 8 bases and J lost 4; bases outside the gene matches: 8. CDR3 amino acids: CASEGTSGGSGETQYF. CDR3 in DNA: TGTGCCAGCGAGGGGACTAGCGGGGGGTCGGGAGAGACCCAGTACTTC.

This rearrangement joins TRBV12-5 to TRBJ1-3; 8 bases are a match to TRBD1. Per the germline V gene, CDR1 is LGHNT and CDR2 is FRNRAP. J lost 4 bases, V lost 0 bases, and 8 bases had no gene match. The length of the CDR3 is 17 residues. The chain's CDR3 is CASGLVTGQGSGNTIYF. CDR3 nucleotides: TGTGCTAGTGGTTTGGTTACTGGACAGGGCTCCGGAAACACCATATATTTT.

J is TRBJ2-1 and V is TRBV3-1 (or the pseudogene TRBV3-2); 9 positions match TRBD2. J lost 5 bases, V lost 4 bases, and 6 bases had no gene match. Germline V gives CDR1 LGHDT, CDR2 YNNKEL (reference sequence). The CDR3 spans 15 residues. The CDR3 DNA is TGTGCCAGCAGCCCCCGCGGGGGGGTCCACAATGAGCAGTTCTTC. This sequence encodes CASSPRGGVHNEQFF.

A single count supports this clone. The chain combines TRBV24-1 with TRBJ2-7; no clear D gene. The V gene's germline CDR1 is KGHDR and CDR2 SFDVKD. The CDR3 extends over 14 amino acids. V lost 9 bases to trimming and J lost 4 bases, with 18 bases between them. The CDR3 sequence: CATVLISVSYEQYF. CDR3 DNA: TGTGCCACCGTTCTCATCAGCGTGTCGTACGAGCAGTACTTC.

The J gene is TRBJ1-2, the V gene TRBV21-1; the table's D call TRBD1 went unverified against the DNA. TRBV21-1 is annotated as a pseudogene. The CDR3 loop spans 19 amino acids. CDR3 amino acids: CASSEIGPGQRAFGYGYTF. The CDR3 DNA sequence: TGTGCCAGCAGCGAGATTGGACCGGGACAAAGGGCCTTCGGCTATGGCTACACCTTC.

CDR3: CASSSDRGFASNTEAFF. In DNA, the CDR3 is TGTGCCAGCAGCTCAGACAGGGGGTTCGCATCGAACACTGAAGCTTTCTTT. The chain links TRBV7-9 to TRBJ1-1; 9 bases are shared with TRBD1. The germline CDR1 and CDR2 sequences are SEHNR and FQNEAQ (reference sequence). V lost 4 bases and J lost 1; bases outside the gene matches: 10. The CDR3 has 17 residues.

V usage is TRBV2 and J usage is TRBJ1-1; possible D gene TRBD1, 6 bases. Germline CDR1 SNHLY, CDR2 FYNNEI. V lost 9 bases, J lost 11 bases, and 19 bases lay in between. The CDR3 has 12 residues. DNA for the CDR3: TGTGCCAGTGGGATCACAGGGACCGCCGCTTTCTTT. Protein sequence: CASGITGTAAFF.

V is TRBV5-8 and J is TRBJ2-1; 7 bases agree with TRBD1. V dropped 4 bases and J dropped 4; count of bases not matched to a gene: 8. Germline CDR1 is SGHTS and CDR2 is YDEGEE. This CDR3 spans 15 amino acids. The CDR3 nucleotides read TGTGCCAGCAGCCCTGGACAGGCCCTTTACAATGAGCAGTTCTTC. Its translation: CASSPGQALYNEQFF.

This clone was recorded a few times. V is TRBV6-5 and J is TRBJ2-1; D is unclear. CDR3 length: 13 amino acids. CDR1 and CDR2 (germline): MNHEY, SVGAGI. The V and J ends lost 0 bases and 5 bases respectively, with 5 bases between them. CDR3 region: CASSYSRNNEQFF. CDR3 DNA: TGTGCCAGCAGTTACTCGCGAAACAATGAGCAGTTCTTC.

J is TRBJ1-6 and V is TRBV7-2; D is ambiguous. Germline CDR1 SGHTA, CDR2 FQGNSA. The V end lost 2 bases, the J end lost 8 bases, and 16 bases lay between the germline ends. The CDR3 consists of 16 residues. The CDR3, as DNA: TGTGCCAGCAGCTTATACCGGGGTAGTCTCGATTCACCCCTCCACTTT. Residues: CASSLYRGSLDSPLHF.

The CDR3 spells CASSSTGNLGQPQHF. The CDR3 DNA sequence: TGCGCCAGCAGCTCCACGGGGAATTTAGGTCAGCCCCAGCATTTT. The chain couples TRBV5-1 to TRBJ1-5; D gene ambiguous. Germline V lookup: CDR1 SGHRS, CDR2 YFSETQ. Trimming pared 3 bases from V and 6 bases from J, leaving 16 bases between. The CDR3 contains 15 residues.

CDR3 sequence: CASSFLPGQAYGYTF. CDR3 bases: TGTGCCAGCAGTTTTCTACCGGGACAGGCATATGGCTACACCTTC. The chain carries TRBV27 and TRBJ1-2; 8 nucleotides align to TRBD1. V shed 3 bases, J shed 5 bases, and the junction held 8 bases outside the gene matches. The germline CDR1 and CDR2 sequences are MNHEY and SMNVEV (reference sequence). This CDR3 is 15 amino acids long.

The V call is TRBV7-8, the J call TRBJ2-7; 8 nucleotides agree with TRBD1. Germline V gives CDR1 SGHVS, CDR2 FQNEAQ. The length of the CDR3 is 14 residues. After removal of 5 bases from V and 2 bases from J, the junction contained 5 bases not matched to a gene. The CDR3 DNA sequence: TGTGCCAGCAGCCCTTCCAGGGGGCCCTACGAGCAGTACTTC. It translates to CASSPSRGPYEQYF.

The J gene is TRBJ1-2, the V gene TRBV7-2; D gene unclear. CDR1 is SGHTA and CDR2 is FQGNSA in the germline V gene. This CDR3 comprises 15 residues. V lost 1 base and J 4 bases, leaving 13 bases between the germline ends. The CDR3 spells CASSLELLPPYGYTF. CDR3 nucleotide sequence: TGTGCCAGCAGCTTAGAACTTCTCCCACCCTATGGCTACACCTTC.